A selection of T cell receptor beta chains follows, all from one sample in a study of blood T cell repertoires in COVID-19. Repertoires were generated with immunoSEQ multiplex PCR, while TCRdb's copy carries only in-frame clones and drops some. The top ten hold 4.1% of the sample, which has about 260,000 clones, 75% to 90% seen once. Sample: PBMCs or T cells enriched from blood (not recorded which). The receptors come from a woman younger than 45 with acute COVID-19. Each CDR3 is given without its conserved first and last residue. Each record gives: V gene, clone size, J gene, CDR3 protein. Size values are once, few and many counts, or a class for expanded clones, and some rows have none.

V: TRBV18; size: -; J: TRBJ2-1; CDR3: ASSPMASGNSYNEQF
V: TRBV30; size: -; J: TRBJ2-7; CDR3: AWSGSGLSSYEQY
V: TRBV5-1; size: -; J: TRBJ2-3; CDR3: ASSPDSWAQY
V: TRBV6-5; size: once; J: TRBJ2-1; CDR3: ASSYYGGSYNEQF
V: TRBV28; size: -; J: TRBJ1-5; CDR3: ASSFQGQPQH
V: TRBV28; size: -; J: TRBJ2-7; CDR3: ASSLGQRGSSYEQY
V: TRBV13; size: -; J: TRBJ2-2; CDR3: ASSLVVRLAGNTGELF
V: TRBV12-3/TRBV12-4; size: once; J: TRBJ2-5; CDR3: ASSRDYQETQY
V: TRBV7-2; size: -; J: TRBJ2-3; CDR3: ASSLATPLEGTDTQY
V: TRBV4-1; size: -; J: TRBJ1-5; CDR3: ASSPGDSNQPQH
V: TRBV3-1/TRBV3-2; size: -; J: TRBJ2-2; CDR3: ASSQETGTGELF
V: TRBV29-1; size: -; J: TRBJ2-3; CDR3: SSGSADTQY
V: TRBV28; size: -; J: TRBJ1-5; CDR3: ASRVAAYSNQPQH
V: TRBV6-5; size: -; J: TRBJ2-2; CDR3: ASSYQGTGVTGELF
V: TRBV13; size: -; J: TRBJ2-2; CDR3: ASSLSEPRTGELF
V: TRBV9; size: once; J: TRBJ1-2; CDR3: ASSVGTGYT
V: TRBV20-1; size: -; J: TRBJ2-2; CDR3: KARGPGELF
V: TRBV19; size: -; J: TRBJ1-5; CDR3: ASRTNSNQPQH
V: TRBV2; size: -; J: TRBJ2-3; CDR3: ASSTKGAGGPYTQY
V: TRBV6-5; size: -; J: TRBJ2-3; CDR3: ASCLAEGGDTQY
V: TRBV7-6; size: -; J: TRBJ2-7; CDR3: ASSPSLGEGSYEQY
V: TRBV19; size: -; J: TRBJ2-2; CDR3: ASSATGDRTGELF
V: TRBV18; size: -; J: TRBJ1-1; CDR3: ASSIDEVPNTEAF
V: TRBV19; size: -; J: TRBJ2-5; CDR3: ASSIGQLIGETQY
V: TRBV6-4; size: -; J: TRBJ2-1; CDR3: ASSDGSTAPNEQF
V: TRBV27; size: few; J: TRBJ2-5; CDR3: ATRPGGVLSGETQY
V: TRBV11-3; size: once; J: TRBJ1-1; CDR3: ASSPGGDPSSAEAF
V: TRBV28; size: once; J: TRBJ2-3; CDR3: ASTGGDPGLAGGTDTQY
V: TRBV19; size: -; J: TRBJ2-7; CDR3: ASSPGQNYEQY
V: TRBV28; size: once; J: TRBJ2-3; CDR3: ASSLQGTDTQY
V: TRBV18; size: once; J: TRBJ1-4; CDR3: ASSAQTGAGDEKLF
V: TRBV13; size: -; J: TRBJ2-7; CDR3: ASSQRQRVSYEQY
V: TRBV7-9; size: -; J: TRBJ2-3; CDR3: ASSLQAGTDTTDTQY
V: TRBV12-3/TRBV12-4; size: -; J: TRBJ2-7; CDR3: ASRRGDEQY
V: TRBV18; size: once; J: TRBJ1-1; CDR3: ASSRLEGAITEAF
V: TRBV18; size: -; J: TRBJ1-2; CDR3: ASSPRDSEGYT
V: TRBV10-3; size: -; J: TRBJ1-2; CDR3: ATPLNDSLYGYT
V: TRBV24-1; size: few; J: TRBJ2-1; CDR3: ATSQRTGLAGAHEQF
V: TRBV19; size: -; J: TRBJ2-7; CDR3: ASSISASGAVAEQY
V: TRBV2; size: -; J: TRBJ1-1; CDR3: ASSRQGMNTEAF
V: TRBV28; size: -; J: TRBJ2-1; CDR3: ASSPSSSYNEQF
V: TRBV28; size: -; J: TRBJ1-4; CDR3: ASSLVPYEKLF
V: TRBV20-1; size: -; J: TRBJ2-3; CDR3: SASVRAGGTDTQY
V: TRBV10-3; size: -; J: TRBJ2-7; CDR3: AISEVEVVEQY
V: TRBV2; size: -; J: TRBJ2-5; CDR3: ASSERSTGDVETQY
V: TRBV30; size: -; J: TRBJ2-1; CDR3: AWRRVNEQF